The 27 T cell receptor beta chains presented below share a single source sample, sequenced in a study of regulatory T cells in long-lasting Graves disease (dated by TCRdb to the early 2020s). Receptor amplification or capture employed multiplex PCR. For sequencing, an Illumina HiSeq 4000 was employed. TCR beta libraries were built with iRepertoire HTBI primers and Arm-PCR amplification of CDR3 regions. TCRdb reprocessing: public reads trimmed at Q25 with fastp, clones called with MiXCR, in-frame beta chains kept. Entries are consolidated by CDR3 protein sequence, retaining the most common genes and DNA. Within this sample are roughly 360,000 distinct CDR3 sequences, with 12% of them counted one time only. The top ten constitute about 20% of the sample. The time point label for this specimen denotes: newly diagnosed GD, antithyroid drugs for less than 3 months. RNA was extracted from PBMCs in TRIzol for both TCR sequencing and RNA sequencing.

These data were also filed under a second study, of T cells in Graves' hyperthyroidism and ophthalmopathy.

Sequencing was performed on peripheral blood mononuclear cells (PBMCs), taken at new diagnosis, from a patient treated with antithyroid drugs. These receptors all come from a woman aged 18-29 years with Graves disease. Donor details come from another sample of the same person, matched by shared clones.

This clonotype was recorded at least ten times. J is TRBJ2-7 and V is TRBV7-2; D might be TRBD1 or TRBD2, each matching 5 bases. The CDR3 totals 13 residues. Per the germline V gene, CDR1 is SGHTA and CDR2 is FQGNSA. The V end lost 3 bases, the J end lost 5 bases, and 11 bases lay between the germline ends. CDR3 in amino acids: CASSFPGANEQYF. In DNA form, the CDR3 reads TGTGCCAGCAGCTTCCCCGGGGCCAACGAGCAGTACTTC.

This sequence joins TRBV6-2 or TRBV6-3 and TRBJ2-1; D gene uncertain. V lost 7 bases and J lost 1, with 14 bases in between. The germline V gene encodes CDR1 MNHEY and CDR2 SVGEGT. This CDR3 is built from 15 residues. The CDR3 here is CASKEAADSYNEQFF. DNA of the CDR3: TGTGCCAGCAAAGAGGCGGCGGATTCCTACAATGAGCAGTTCTTC.

V usage is TRBV6-1 and J usage is TRBJ2-7, with D perhaps TRBD2 (5 bases). The CDR3 covers 18 residues. Trimming cost V 4 bases and J 5 bases, with 27 bases left between them. Germline assignment: CDR1 MNHNS and CDR2 SASEGT. The CDR3 protein is CASSARLARTDFGHEQYV. The CDR3 nucleotides are TGTGCCAGCAGTGCCCGATTAGCTCGGACTGACTTTGGGCACGAGCAGTACGTC.

V gene TRBV7-2 combines with J gene TRBJ2-3; 8 nucleotides match TRBD1. V dropped 5 bases and J dropped 1; count of bases not matched to a gene: 5. Germline CDR1 and CDR2: SGHTA and FQGNSA. The CDR3 has 15 amino acids. The CDR3 sequence: CASSPGQGRTDTQYF. In DNA, the CDR3 is TGTGCCAGCAGCCCCGGACAGGGCCGCACAGATACGCAGTATTTT.

A few counts support this clonotype. This chain links TRBV15 with TRBJ1-4; D not resolved. Germline-derived CDR1 and CDR2 are LNHNV and YYDKDF (reference sequence). The CDR3 runs 14 residues. V lost 3 bases, J lost 5 bases, and 10 bases lay in between. The CDR3 sequence: CATSSPPLNEKLFF. The DNA for the CDR3 is TGTGCCACCAGCAGCCCCCCCCTAAATGAAAAACTGTTTTTT.

This clonotype was seen repeatedly, ten times or more. The genes are TRBV3-1 and TRBJ1-1; maybe TRBD1 (6 bases). Trimming pared 1 base from V and 4 bases from J, leaving 13 bases between. CDR3 size: 15 residues. CDR1 and CDR2 (germline): LGHDT, YNNKEL (reference sequence). The CDR3 reads CASSQVGGARTEAFF. DNA for the CDR3: TGTGCCAGCAGCCAAGTGGGGGGGGCGCGCACTGAAGCTTTCTTT.

This clonotype was observed at least ten times. The chain is built from TRBV11-2 and TRBJ2-1, with D possibly being TRBD1 (6 bases). Germline CDR1 SGHAT, CDR2 FQNNGV. The CDR3 runs 13 residues. Trimming cost V 5 bases and J 6 bases, with 11 bases left between them. CDR3 bases: TGTGCCAGCAGCGTAGGACAGATCAATGAGCAGTTCTTC. Translating gives CASSVGQINEQFF. Complete variable domain (other parts from reference TRBV11-2 and TRBJ2-1): EAGVAQSPRYKIIEKRQSVAFWCNPISGHATLYWYQQILGQGPKLLIQFQNNGVVDDSQLPKDRFSAERLKGVDSTLKIQPAKLEDSAVYLCASSVGQINEQFFGPGTRLTVL.

This clonotype turned up a few times. The gene calls are TRBV19 and TRBJ2-5; tentatively, D is TRBD2 (6 bases). The germline V gene has CDR1 LNHDA and CDR2 SQIVND (reference sequence). Trimming removed 6 bases at V and 5 bases at J, with 13 bases between. The CDR3 has 13 residues. CDR3 protein: CASSQGLMETQYF. In DNA, the CDR3 is TGTGCCAGTAGCCAAGGACTAATGGAGACCCAGTACTTC.

This chain links TRBV11-2 with TRBJ1-1; D uncertain. Germline assignment: CDR1 SGHAT and CDR2 FQNNGV. The CDR3 contains 13 residues. V was trimmed by 4 bases and J by 2 bases, leaving 8 bases between them. This chain's CDR3 is CASSSPINTEAFF. Here the CDR3 DNA reads TGTGCCAGCAGCTCTCCGATTAACACTGAAGCTTTCTTT.

With respect to this clonotype: A junction end diverges from the germline sequence, so it may reflect a read error. The chain employs TRBV20-1 and TRBJ1-1; D ambiguous. This CDR3 is 13 amino acids long. Germline CDR1 and CDR2: DFQATT and SNEGSKA (reference sequence). The CDR3 reads CSSSRRSNAEAFF. The DNA of the CDR3 is TGCAGTTCTAGCAGGCGGAGTAACGCTGAAGCTTTCTTT.

The rearrangement joins TRBV4-3 to TRBJ1-2, with 7 bases lining up with TRBD1. CDR1 and CDR2 (germline): LGHNA, YSLEER. The CDR3 covers 16 residues. The V gene end was trimmed by 1 base and the J gene end by 2 bases; junction bases not matched to a gene: 7. The CDR3 DNA reads TGCGCCAGCAGCCAAGTAAGAACAGGGGAAAACTATGGCTACACCTTC. Translating gives CASSQVRTGENYGYTF.

About this clonotype: This may be a read error: a much more frequent sequence differs by one nucleotide. The chain has TRBV28 and TRBJ2-5; possible D gene TRBD1, 7 bases. This CDR3 has 15 amino acids. The germline CDR1 and CDR2 sequences are MDHEN and SYDVKM. Written as DNA, the CDR3 is TGTGCCAGCAGTTTTCTCCAGGGGGGCCAAGAGGCCCAGTACTTC. This gives the protein CASSFLQGGQEAQYF. The full variable domain, rest sourced from reference TRBV28 and TRBJ2-5, is DVKVTQSSRYLVKRTGEKVFLECVQDMDHENMFWYRQDPGLGLRLIYFSYDVKMKEKGDIPEGYSVSREKKERFSLILESASTNQTSMYLCASSFLQGGQEAQYFGPGTRLLVL.

The chain links TRBV29-1 to TRBJ1-4; a weak D match, TRBD1 (5 bases). CDR1 and CDR2 from the germline V gene are SQVTM and ANQGSEA. The CDR3 sequence is 14 residues long. V was trimmed by 6 bases and J by 0 bases, leaving 11 bases between them. Here the CDR3 DNA reads TGCAGCGTCCGCCGAGGGGCAACTAATGAAAAACTGTTTTTT. Encoded protein: CSVRRGATNEKLFF. The full variable domain, completed using reference TRBV29-1 and TRBJ1-4, is SAVISQKPSRDICQRGTSLTIQCQVDSQVTMMFWYRQQPGQSLTLIATANQGSEATYESGFVIDKFPISRPNLTFSTLTVSNMSPEDSSIYLCSVRRGATNEKLFFGSGTQLSVL.

In its sample, this clonotype was seen many times. This rearrangement joins TRBV7-2 to TRBJ1-2, with 8 bases matching TRBD1. Germline V gene sequence: CDR1 SGHTA, CDR2 FQGNSA. Trimming cost V 5 bases and J 1 base; bases outside gene matches: 6. The CDR3 is 15 amino acids. CDR3: CASSRRTGHNYGYTF. CDR3 bases: TGTGCCAGCAGCAGGAGGACAGGGCATAACTATGGCTACACCTTC.

In its sample, this clonotype was seen many times. V gene TRBV2 combines with J gene TRBJ2-1; D uncertain. Per germline, CDR1 SNHLY and CDR2 FYNNEI. The CDR3 covers 16 residues. V was trimmed by 6 bases and J by 0 bases, leaving 15 bases between them. As DNA, the CDR3 is TGTGCCAGCAGACCCCTGACGGAGAGCTCCTACAATGAGCAGTTCTTC. It yields the protein CASRPLTESSYNEQFF.

This clonotype has a count of ten or more. The chain combines TRBV7-3 with TRBJ2-3, with TRBD2 as a possible D gene (6 bases). V lost 5 bases and J lost 7, with 16 bases in between. The CDR3 is 14 residues long. The germline V gene encodes CDR1 SGHTA and CDR2 FQGTGA. CDR3 region: CASSQDPGGNTQYF. The CDR3 nucleotides are TGTGCCAGCAGCCAAGACCCAGGAGGGAATACGCAGTATTTT.

The sample holds many counts of this clonotype. The chain joins TRBV7-2 to TRBJ2-1; D uncertain. Germline CDR1 is SGHTA and CDR2 is FQGNSA. Deletions cut 5 bases from V and 9 bases from J, with 11 bases between. The CDR3 has 12 amino acids. The CDR3 region has the DNA TGTGCCAGCAGCCTAGGCCTGGGTGAGCAGTTCTTC. Translating gives CASSLGLGEQFF.

This clonotype was seen more than once but under ten times. V is TRBV27 and J is TRBJ2-2, with D perhaps assigned TRBD1 or TRBD2 (6 bases each). Trimming shortened V by 0 bases and J by 3 bases, and 14 bases separated the two germline ends. The CDR3 is made up of 17 amino acids. Germline V CDR1 and CDR2: MNHEY, SMNVEV (reference sequence). The CDR3 coding sequence is TGTGCCAGCAGTTTATCTACGGGGGCAGTGTACACCGGGGAGCTGTTTTTT. It is translated as CASSLSTGAVYTGELFF.

There are many counts of this clonotype. The chain employs TRBV20-1 and TRBJ2-1; TRBD1 is a possible D gene (6 bases). Germline values: CDR1 DFQATT, CDR2 SNEGSKA (reference sequence). CDR3 size: 13 residues. With 5 bases removed from V and 8 bases from J, the gap between germline ends came to 16 bases. The CDR3 region is CSADGDPGDEQFF. The CDR3 DNA follows: TGCAGTGCTGACGGGGACCCAGGGGATGAGCAGTTCTTC.

The sample holds a few counts of this clonotype. The junction departs from the called germline gene at one end, perhaps through a read error. J is TRBJ2-5 and V is TRBV7-9; TRBD2 aligns across 13 bases. Germline CDR1 is SEHNR and CDR2 is FQNEAQ (reference sequence). The CDR3 runs 14 residues. The CDR3 sequence: CASSLPGLAGSCHF. CDR3 coding DNA: TGTGCCAGCAGCCTACCGGGACTAGCGGGGTCTTGCCACTTC.

The chain has TRBV6-1 and TRBJ1-2; D gene unclear. Looked up from germline, CDR1 is MNHNS and CDR2 is SASEGT. This CDR3 has 17 residues. V lost 4 bases and J 1 base, leaving 19 bases between the germline ends. This CDR3 reads CASSAGLGVTVNYGYTF. For the CDR3, the DNA is TGTGCCAGCAGTGCCGGACTTGGAGTAACCGTTAACTATGGCTACACCTTC.

This clonotype was observed at least ten times. The chain is built from TRBV20-1 and TRBJ1-2; no clear D. Germline V gene sequence: CDR1 DFQATT, CDR2 SNEGSKA (reference sequence). CDR3 size: 12 residues. V was trimmed by 6 bases and J by 3 bases, leaving 11 bases between them. CDR3 in amino acids: CSAQTSYYGYTF. CDR3 nucleotide sequence: TGCAGTGCCCAAACCTCCTACTATGGCTACACCTTC.

This clonotype was detected ten times or more. The rearrangement uses TRBV12-3 or TRBV12-4 and TRBJ1-1; 9 bases match TRBD1. With 7 bases clipped from V and 8 bases from J, the junction kept 8 bases outside the gene matches. The CDR3 is made up of 13 amino acids. The CDR3 protein is CASKSPGTGEAFF. The CDR3 DNA is TGTGCCAGCAAATCTCCCGGGACAGGGGAAGCTTTCTTT.

This clonotype was picked up many times. The chain has TRBV30 and TRBJ1-4; no clear D. CDR1 is GTSNPN, CDR2 SVGIG, per germline (reference sequence). The length of the CDR3 is 14 residues. Trimming stripped 2 bases from V and 7 bases from J, with 14 bases between. The CDR3 reads CAWSRTSRAEKLFF. The CDR3 nucleotides are TGTGCCTGGAGTAGGACCTCCCGCGCTGAAAAACTGTTTTTT.

This clonotype was counted ten times or more. The gene calls are TRBV12-3 or TRBV12-4 and TRBJ2-1; TRBD2 agrees at 13 bases. Germline trimming cut 5 bases from V and 6 bases from J; bases unmatched to any gene: 10. The CDR3 covers 17 residues. In DNA, the CDR3 is TGTGCCAGCAGTCTGAACCCGGGACTAGCGGGACTCAATGAGCAGTTCTTC. Protein sequence: CASSLNPGLAGLNEQFF.

This clonotype came up a few times. The chain uses TRBV4-2 and TRBJ2-1; no clear D gene. The CDR3 has 17 residues. V lost 2 bases and J lost 4, with 18 bases in between. Per the germline V gene, CDR1 is LGHNA and CDR2 is YNFKEQ. The CDR3 is CASSQKIQPPAYNEQFF. CDR3 DNA sequence: TGTGCCAGCAGCCAAAAAATACAGCCCCCAGCTTACAATGAGCAGTTCTTC.

This chain links TRBV15 with TRBJ2-3; 14 bases are a match to TRBD2. The germline gives CDR1 LNHNV, CDR2 YYDKDF (reference sequence). With 3 bases clipped from V and 2 bases from J, the junction kept 4 bases outside the gene matches. The length of the CDR3 is 17 residues. In DNA form, the CDR3 reads TGTGCCACCAGCAGGAGGGGACTAGCGGGGGCCACAGATACGCAGTATTTT. Translated: CATSRRGLAGATDTQYF.